The 11 T cell receptor beta chains below were found in one sample sequenced in a study of T cell repertoires in cytomegalovirus infection. These TCRs are of unknown antigen specificity. TCRdb re-derived calls from the reads in MiXCR, one entry per CDR3 protein. The data hold a few hundred thousand distinct CDR3 sequences, with about 33% observed a single time. The material was cultured PBMCs, obtained from culture after CMV antigen stimulation. The receptors come from a human donor in good health (CMV status not recorded). Some clones in this sample may be carry-over from other donors' samples.

The V call is TRBV27, the J call TRBJ2-3, with 10 bases fitting TRBD2. The germline gives CDR1 MNHEY, CDR2 SMNVEV (reference sequence). The CDR3 is 17 amino acids. V lost 3 bases to trimming and J lost 3 bases; unmatched junction nucleotides: 9. The CDR3 region is CASSLWLAGAVTDTQYF. The CDR3 nucleotides read TGTGCCAGCAGTTTGTGGCTAGCGGGAGCTGTTACAGATACGCAGTATTTT.

The rearrangement links TRBV7-9 to TRBJ2-5; no firm D call. The CDR3 extends over 12 amino acids. The V and J ends lost 3 bases and 5 bases respectively, with 7 bases between them. Germline V gene sequence: CDR1 SEHNR, CDR2 FQNEAQ (reference sequence). This CDR3 is CASSLPHETQYF. In DNA form, the CDR3 reads TGTGCCAGCAGCTTGCCACACGAGACCCAGTACTTC.

The chain recombines TRBV18 with TRBJ2-3; D is undetermined. Trimming took off 5 bases at V and 2 bases at J, with 5 bases between the two ends. Germline CDR1 KGHSH, CDR2 LQKENI. CDR3 length equals 12 residues. The CDR3 loop reads CASSKYTDTQYF. The CDR3 DNA is TGTGCCAGCTCAAAATACACAGATACGCAGTATTTT.

This chain uses TRBV30 with TRBJ2-1; 12 positions match TRBD2. V lost 4 bases, J lost 12 bases, and 13 bases stayed unmatched. The V gene's germline CDR1 is GTSNPN and CDR2 SVGIG (reference sequence). CDR3 length equals 15 residues. CDR3 sequence reads: CAWTQTTSGSAGQFF. The DNA for the CDR3 is TGTGCCTGGACCCAGACGACTAGCGGGAGTGCGGGGCAGTTCTTC.

This clonotype came up a few times. V and J are TRBV4-1 and TRBJ2-7; 10 bases agree with TRBD2. The CDR3 runs 14 residues. The germline V gene encodes CDR1 MGHRA and CDR2 YSYEKL. J gave up 7 bases and V 1 base, and 4 bases lay outside the gene matches. CDR3 sequence reads: CASSQVPGLAEQYF. Written as DNA, the CDR3 is TGCGCCAGCAGCCAAGTCCCGGGACTAGCGGAGCAGTACTTC.

The chain joins TRBV4-1 to TRBJ1-6; possibly TRBD1 for D (6 bases). The CDR3 consists of 15 residues. Germline assignment: CDR1 MGHRA and CDR2 YSYEKL. V lost 2 bases and J lost 10, with 15 bases in between. CDR3 in DNA: TGCGCCAGCAGCCAACAAACCAGGGGAGGGTCACCCCTCCACTTT. It specifies CASSQQTRGGSPLHF.

This clonotype was recorded a few times. CDR3 in amino acids: CAAGSDTQYF. Here the CDR3 DNA reads TGTGCCGCCGGTTCGGATACGCAGTATTTT. The chain recombines TRBV10-3 with TRBJ2-3; D call uncertain. The V and J ends lost 11 bases and 6 bases respectively, with 9 bases between them. The germline V gene has CDR1 ENHRY and CDR2 SYGVKD. This CDR3 region has 10 residues.

This clonotype has a count of ten or more. The genes are TRBV7-2 and TRBJ1-2; TRBD1 agrees at 9 bases. This CDR3 contains 15 residues. The trim removed 5 bases at V and 5 bases at J, leaving 9 bases unmatched. Germline assignment: CDR1 SGHTA and CDR2 FQGNSA. This CDR3 reads CASSHPPGQGYGYTF. CDR3 in DNA: TGTGCCAGCAGCCATCCCCCGGGACAGGGTTATGGCTACACCTTC.

This clonotype has a handful of counts. V gene TRBV24-1 combines with J gene TRBJ2-1; 9 bases are shared with TRBD2. The junction had 3 bases not matched to a gene; V was cut back by 2 bases and J by 2 bases. From germline, CDR1 is KGHDR and CDR2 SFDVKD. There are 16 residues in the CDR3. This CDR3 is CATSDSSGKTYNEQFF. CDR3 DNA sequence: TGTGCCACCAGTGATTCTAGCGGGAAAACCTACAATGAGCAGTTCTTC.

The chain recombines TRBV7-9 with TRBJ2-7; D call uncertain. The ends were cut back, 5 bases at V and 2 bases at J, with 16 bases in the middle. CDR1 SEHNR and CDR2 FQNEAQ come from the germline V gene (reference sequence). The CDR3 has 15 residues. CDR3 sequence reads: CASSPIPAETYEQYV. In DNA form, the CDR3 reads TGTGCCAGCAGCCCTATCCCCGCCGAGACCTACGAGCAGTACGTC.

This clonotype has only a few counts. A junction boundary mismatches the germline segment, possibly from a read error. V usage is TRBV4-1 and J usage is TRBJ2-7, with unresolved D. Germline V gives CDR1 MGHRA, CDR2 YSYEKL. The CDR3 contains 13 residues. The CDR3 nucleotides read TGTGCCAGCAGCCAAGAGCGCGATTACGAGCAGTACTTC. Translating it yields CASSQERDYEQYF.